The 18 T cell receptor beta chains below all came from one sample that was sequenced in a study of T cell clusters in autoimmune cytopenias. TRB was amplified by touch-down multiplex PCR, primer pools A and B combined. TCRdb reprocessed the multiplex PCR reads, keeping one entry per CDR3 protein, no DNA. Here the sample table reports roughly 4,200 distinct CDR3 sequences. Roughly 38,000 genome equivalents of blood DNA were amplified for TRB. These data also featured in a second study, about T cell repertoires in aging, cancer and after chemotherapy.

The sequenced material came from peripheral blood. The receptors derive from a human donor with an autoimmune cytopenia or autoimmune hepatitis (not recorded which).

This chain connects TRBV19 to TRBJ2-5; the D call of TRBD1 rests on TCRdb alone, since no DNA is present to check it. Germline assignment: CDR1 LNHDA and CDR2 SQIVND (reference sequence). This CDR3 contains 14 residues. The CDR3 here is CASRMTGTKETQYF.

The J gene is TRBJ2-6, the V gene TRBV19; TCRdb's D gene call, TRBD2, goes unchecked for lack of DNA. Germline V gene sequence: CDR1 LNHDA, CDR2 SQIVND (reference sequence). The CDR3 is made up of 15 amino acids. The CDR3 sequence: CASSAASGGANVLTF.

The chain couples TRBV15 to TRBJ2-2; TCRdb gives TRBD1 as the D gene, but with no DNA this cannot be confirmed. CDR1 and CDR2 (germline): LNHNV, YYDKDF (reference sequence). The CDR3 length is 16 residues. The CDR3 is CATSRPGLQRTGELFF.

The chain combines TRBV19 with TRBJ2-1. Germline assignment: CDR1 LNHDA and CDR2 SQIVND (reference sequence). The CDR3 runs 15 residues. CDR3 region: CASSIGGGSYNEQFF.

By frequency, this clonotype registers medium-sized. The gene calls are TRBV5-6 and TRBJ2-2. From germline, CDR1 is SGHDT and CDR2 YYEEEE. This CDR3 comprises 13 residues. CDR3 sequence reads: CASSSQWSGELFF.

This clonotype is labeled medium-sized based on frequency. The V gene is TRBV29-1, the J gene TRBJ2-7; lacking DNA, the TRBD1 call made by TCRdb goes unchecked. This CDR3 has 12 residues. Per the germline V gene, CDR1 is SQVTM and CDR2 is ANQGSEA. The CDR3 reads CSAGDRSYEQYF.

The V call is TRBV7-3, the J call TRBJ2-1; TCRdb lists TRBD1, though no DNA is available to test this call. Germline-derived CDR1 and CDR2 are SGHTA and FQGTGA. This CDR3 is built from 14 residues. Here the CDR3 reads CASSSGQGYNEQFF.

The chain's CDR3 is CSVSGIPNYGYTF. The chain recombines TRBV29-1 with TRBJ1-2. This CDR3 is built from 13 residues. Germline CDR1 is SQVTM and CDR2 is ANQGSEA.

This chain uses TRBV6-6 with TRBJ2-3. The CDR3 is 16 amino acids. The V gene's germline CDR1 is MNHNY and CDR2 SVGAGI (reference sequence). This CDR3 reads CASSYSGHTHTDTQYF.

This chain connects TRBV19 to TRBJ2-5; lacking DNA, the TRBD1 call made by TCRdb goes unchecked. CDR1 and CDR2 from the germline V gene are LNHDA and SQIVND (reference sequence). This CDR3 contains 14 residues. CDR3 sequence reads: CASSISGARETQYF. The whole variable domain, remainder taken from reference TRBV19 and TRBJ2-5, is DGGITQSPKYLFRKEGQNVTLSCEQNLNHDAMYWYRQDPGQGLRLIYYSQIVNDFQKGDIAEGYSVSREKKESFPLTVTSAQKNPTAFYLCASSISGARETQYFGPGTRLLVL.

The gene calls are TRBV19 and TRBJ1-4; TCRdb lists TRBD1, though no DNA is available to test this call. The CDR3 sequence is 15 residues long. The V gene's germline CDR1 is LNHDA and CDR2 SQIVND (reference sequence). CDR3 sequence reads: CASRFTGGAHEKLFF. Together with reference TRBV19 and TRBJ1-4, the CDR3 gives the full variable domain: DGGITQSPKYLFRKEGQNVTLSCEQNLNHDAMYWYRQDPGQGLRLIYYSQIVNDFQKGDIAEGYSVSREKKESFPLTVTSAQKNPTAFYLCASRFTGGAHEKLFFGSGTQLSVL.

The chain carries TRBV18 and TRBJ2-3; the TRBD1 assignment by TCRdb is unverifiable without DNA. CDR3 length: 16 residues. Germline CDR1 and CDR2: KGHSH and LQKENI. CDR3 loop: CASSPTGTGSTDTQYF.

The chain recombines TRBV12-5 with TRBJ2-1; TCRdb designates TRBD1, a call that cannot be tested without DNA. Germline V gene lookup returns CDR1 LGHNT and CDR2 FRNRAP. The CDR3 length is 14 residues. The chain's CDR3 is CASGLGLGGNEQFF.

This rearrangement joins TRBV6-5 to TRBJ1-1. Germline CDR1 and CDR2: MNHEY and SVGAGI. The CDR3 is made up of 14 amino acids. The chain's CDR3 is CASMESKADTEAFF.

The V gene is TRBV6-2 or TRBV6-3, the J gene TRBJ1-2; checking the TCRdb D call of TRBD1 is not possible without DNA. Germline values: CDR1 MNHEY, CDR2 SVGEGT. This CDR3 is 14 amino acids long. The CDR3 spells CASSRTGKSYGYTF.

The gene calls are TRBV19 and TRBJ2-7; the TRBD1 assignment by TCRdb is unverifiable without DNA. The CDR3 consists of 14 residues. Germline CDR1 reads LNHDA; CDR2 reads SQIVND (reference sequence). This CDR3 reads CASSSDRGVGEQYF.

This sequence joins TRBV12-3 or TRBV12-4 and TRBJ1-2; with no DNA, the TCRdb D assignment of TRBD1 cannot be verified. This CDR3 contains 13 residues. The CDR3 reads CASSFGTDYGYTF.

The chain is built from TRBV19 and TRBJ2-6; TCRdb names TRBD1, which stays unverified in the absence of DNA. The CDR3 runs to 16 residues. CDR1 and CDR2 from the germline V gene are LNHDA and SQIVND (reference sequence). CDR3 residues: CASSPAQESGANVLTF.